A selection of T cell receptor beta chains follows, all from one sample in a study of CD8 T cells in ankylosing spondylitis. TCRdb re-called the 5' RACE reads through MiXCR, storing one row per CDR3 protein. This sample has about 170,000 distinct CDR3 sequences, with roughly 18% found just once. Sample: blood, either unsorted or a sorted T cell fraction (not recorded which). The receptors here all came from a male donor with ankylosing spondylitis or in good health (not recorded which). Each CDR3 is given with its conserved first and last residue. A D gene is named only where the DNA matches it firmly. A clone size is listed for some rows: how often the clone was seen (once, few, many), or a class if it is expanded.

CDR3aa: CASSLVLTGGPYNEQFF
CDR3nt: TGTGCCAGCAGCTTGGTCCTAACAGGGGGCCCCTACAATGAGCAGTTCTTC
j_gene: TRBJ2-1
abundance: few
v_gene: TRBV5-5
d_gene: TRBD1

CDR3aa: CASSTGSIRGQPQHF
CDR3nt: TGTGCCAGCAGTACCGGCTCGATTCGGGGGCAGCCCCAGCATTTT
j_gene: TRBJ1-5
abundance: many
v_gene: TRBV12-3/TRBV12-4
d_gene: .

CDR3aa: CAISESSRGYTF
CDR3nt: TGTGCCATCAGTGAGTCGTCGAGGGGCTACACCTTC
j_gene: TRBJ1-2
abundance: .
v_gene: TRBV10-3
d_gene: .

CDR3aa: CASRGQTQETQYF
CDR3nt: TGTGCCAGCAGGGGACAGACCCAAGAGACCCAGTACTTC
j_gene: TRBJ2-5
abundance: many
v_gene: TRBV12-3/TRBV12-4
d_gene: TRBD1

CDR3aa: CASSFRTSRREQYF
CDR3nt: TGTGCCAGCAGTTTCCGGACTAGCCGGCGAGAGCAGTACTTC
j_gene: TRBJ2-7
abundance: many
v_gene: TRBV28
d_gene: TRBD2

CDR3aa: CASSLIGTSVMGSEQFF
CDR3nt: TGTGCCAGCAGTTTAATTGGGACTAGCGTGATGGGGAGTGAGCAGTTCTTC
j_gene: TRBJ2-1
abundance: .
v_gene: TRBV28
d_gene: TRBD2

CDR3aa: CASSLDLGGVLNTEAFF
CDR3nt: TGTGCCAGCAGCTTAGATTTAGGGGGCGTTTTGAACACTGAAGCTTTCTTT
j_gene: TRBJ1-1
abundance: .
v_gene: TRBV11-2
d_gene: TRBD1

CDR3aa: CASSSPGAGELFF
CDR3nt: TGTGCCAGCAGTTCCCCGGGGGCCGGGGAGCTGTTTTTT
j_gene: TRBJ2-2
abundance: many
v_gene: TRBV27
d_gene: .

CDR3aa: CASSLLEGLYNEQFF
CDR3nt: TGCGCCAGCAGCTTGCTGGAGGGCCTCTACAATGAGCAGTTCTTC
j_gene: TRBJ2-1
abundance: many
v_gene: TRBV5-1
d_gene: .

CDR3aa: CSARDPAAGGYNEQFF
CDR3nt: TGCAGTGCTAGAGATCCGGCAGCGGGAGGTTACAATGAGCAGTTCTTC
j_gene: TRBJ2-1
abundance: many
v_gene: TRBV20-1
d_gene: TRBD2

CDR3aa: CASSPGQGYQETQYF
CDR3nt: TGTGCCAGCAGCCCCGGACAGGGGTACCAAGAGACCCAGTACTTC
j_gene: TRBJ2-5
abundance: .
v_gene: TRBV4-2
d_gene: TRBD1

CDR3aa: CASRRTVSSYEQYF
CDR3nt: TGTGCCAGCAGACGGACAGTCTCCTCCTACGAGCAGTACTTC
j_gene: TRBJ2-7
abundance: .
v_gene: TRBV7-2
d_gene: .

CDR3aa: CSAPPGSGTDTQYF
CDR3nt: TGCAGTGCTCCCCCGGGTAGCGGCACAGATACGCAGTATTTT
j_gene: TRBJ2-3
abundance: many
v_gene: TRBV20-1
d_gene: .

CDR3aa: CASSLGPGTGELFF
CDR3nt: TGCGCCAGCAGCTTGGGCCCGGGGACCGGGGAGCTGTTTTTT
j_gene: TRBJ2-2
abundance: .
v_gene: TRBV5-1
d_gene: .

CDR3aa: CASRVGVQPQHF
CDR3nt: TGTGCCAGCCGAGTGGGGGTCCAGCCCCAGCATTTT
j_gene: TRBJ1-5
abundance: .
v_gene: TRBV28
d_gene: .

CDR3aa: CASSLGLGDGYTF
CDR3nt: TGTGCCAGCAGCTTGGGACTCGGCGACGGCTACACCTTC
j_gene: TRBJ1-2
abundance: few
v_gene: TRBV5-6
d_gene: .

CDR3aa: CASRGASSYEQYF
CDR3nt: TGTGCCAGCAGGGGAGCTTCCTCCTACGAGCAGTACTTC
j_gene: TRBJ2-7
abundance: many
v_gene: TRBV14
d_gene: .

CDR3aa: CSAKPAQGGGYTF
CDR3nt: TGCAGTGCTAAACCCGCACAGGGGGGCGGCTACACCTTC
j_gene: TRBJ1-2
abundance: many
v_gene: TRBV20-1
d_gene: TRBD1

CDR3aa: CASSVATSTGTSGRAPDTQYF
CDR3nt: TGTGCCAGCAGCGTAGCTACGTCGACCGGGACTAGCGGGAGGGCACCAGATACGCAGTATTTT
j_gene: TRBJ2-3
abundance: few
v_gene: TRBV9
d_gene: TRBD2

CDR3aa: CASSKRRTLDF
CDR3nt: TGTGCCAGCAGTAAAAGGCGAACACTAGACTTC
j_gene: TRBJ2-7
abundance: few
v_gene: TRBV28
d_gene: .

CDR3aa: CASSQGRGLEQYF
CDR3nt: TGTGCCAGCAGCCAAGGGAGGGGGCTCGAGCAGTACTTC
j_gene: TRBJ2-7
abundance: .
v_gene: TRBV3-1
d_gene: .

CDR3aa: CASSVSGTGELFF
CDR3nt: TGCGCCAGCAGCGTCAGCGGCACCGGGGAGCTGTTTTTT
j_gene: TRBJ2-2
abundance: many
v_gene: TRBV5-1
d_gene: .

CDR3aa: CAIPALPRLSGANVLTF
CDR3nt: TGTGCCATCCCTGCTCTTCCCCGGCTCTCTGGGGCCAACGTCCTGACTTTC
j_gene: TRBJ2-6
abundance: many
v_gene: TRBV10-3
d_gene: .

CDR3aa: CSAGRTSGRIDAYNEQFF
CDR3nt: TGCAGTGCTGGGAGGACTAGCGGGAGAATTGACGCCTACAATGAGCAGTTCTTC
j_gene: TRBJ2-1
abundance: many
v_gene: TRBV20-1
d_gene: TRBD2

CDR3aa: CASSTGTVQPQHF
CDR3nt: TGTGCCAGCAGCACCGGGACAGTCCAGCCCCAGCATTTT
j_gene: TRBJ1-5
abundance: .
v_gene: TRBV12-3/TRBV12-4
d_gene: TRBD1

CDR3aa: CASSLPRGGGTGELFF
CDR3nt: TGCGCCAGCAGCTTACCCAGGGGAGGAGGTACCGGGGAGCTGTTTTTT
j_gene: TRBJ2-2
abundance: many
v_gene: TRBV5-1
d_gene: .

CDR3aa: CSARDAVSPDTGELFF
CDR3nt: TGCAGTGCTAGAGATGCCGTTAGTCCTGACACCGGGGAGCTGTTTTTT
j_gene: TRBJ2-2
abundance: .
v_gene: TRBV20-1
d_gene: .

CDR3aa: CASSLGRLAPQHF
CDR3nt: TGTGCCAGCAGTTTGGGCCGTTTGGCGCCCCAGCATTTT
j_gene: TRBJ1-5
abundance: few
v_gene: TRBV27
d_gene: .

CDR3aa: CSARDDGNTGELFF
CDR3nt: TGCAGTGCTAGAGATGACGGGAACACCGGGGAGCTGTTTTTT
j_gene: TRBJ2-2
abundance: .
v_gene: TRBV20-1
d_gene: .

CDR3aa: CASSSALDRANTEAFF
CDR3nt: TGTGCCAGCAGTTCAGCCTTGGACAGGGCGAACACTGAAGCTTTCTTT
j_gene: TRBJ1-1
abundance: .
v_gene: TRBV28
d_gene: TRBD1

CDR3aa: CASSPRGQVLYQPQHF
CDR3nt: TGTGCCAGCTCACCCCGAGGACAGGTTCTTTATCAGCCCCAGCATTTT
j_gene: TRBJ1-5
abundance: few
v_gene: TRBV18
d_gene: TRBD1

CDR3aa: CASGRQGEQYF
CDR3nt: TGCGCCAGCGGACGGCAGGGAGAGCAGTACTTC
j_gene: TRBJ2-7
abundance: many
v_gene: TRBV4-1
d_gene: .

CDR3aa: CASSQLATGANEQFF
CDR3nt: TGCGCCAGCAGCCAATTAGCCACAGGGGCCAATGAGCAGTTCTTC
j_gene: TRBJ2-1
abundance: many
v_gene: TRBV4-1
d_gene: TRBD1

CDR3aa: CASSGGLRNTEAFF
CDR3nt: TGTGCCAGCAGCGGCGGACTTCGGAACACTGAAGCTTTCTTT
j_gene: TRBJ1-1
abundance: many
v_gene: TRBV5-4
d_gene: .

CDR3aa: CSVGTDTQYF
CDR3nt: TGCAGCGTCGGTACAGATACGCAGTATTTT
j_gene: TRBJ2-3
abundance: many
v_gene: TRBV29-1
d_gene: .

CDR3aa: CSGHQGFYEQFF
CDR3nt: TGCAGCGGCCACCAGGGTTTCTATGAGCAGTTCTTC
j_gene: TRBJ2-1
abundance: many
v_gene: TRBV29-1
d_gene: .

CDR3aa: CASTDRGGTGELFF
CDR3nt: TGTGCCAGCACTGACAGGGGAGGTACCGGGGAGCTGTTTTTT
j_gene: TRBJ2-2
abundance: many
v_gene: TRBV19
d_gene: TRBD1

CDR3aa: CASSRKTGTEADTQYF
CDR3nt: TGTGCCAGCAGCAGAAAGACCGGGACAGAGGCAGATACGCAGTATTTT
j_gene: TRBJ2-3
abundance: .
v_gene: TRBV5-4
d_gene: TRBD1

CDR3aa: CATKARENSQETQYF
CDR3nt: TGTGCCACGAAGGCCCGGGAGAACTCCCAAGAGACCCAGTACTTC
j_gene: TRBJ2-5
abundance: .
v_gene: TRBV12-3/TRBV12-4
d_gene: .

CDR3aa: CASNRDRATNTGELFF
CDR3nt: TGTGCCAGCAATAGGGACAGGGCGACGAACACCGGGGAGCTGTTTTTT
j_gene: TRBJ2-2
abundance: many
v_gene: TRBV2
d_gene: TRBD1

CDR3aa: CATSRDTTDRVKLSLVPKGNEQFF
CDR3nt: TGTGCCACCAGCAGAGATACCACCGACAGGGTAAAATTGAGTTTGGTCCCGAAGGGGAATGAGCAGTTCTTC
j_gene: TRBJ2-1
abundance: few
v_gene: TRBV15
d_gene: TRBD1

CDR3aa: CSVESGDGYTF
CDR3nt: TGCAGCGTTGAGAGTGGGGATGGCTACACCTTC
j_gene: TRBJ1-2
abundance: .
v_gene: TRBV29-1
d_gene: .

CDR3aa: CASSLVTGGRNTDTQYF
CDR3nt: TGTGCCAGCAGCTTGGTTACAGGGGGGAGGAACACAGATACGCAGTATTTT
j_gene: TRBJ2-3
abundance: many
v_gene: TRBV5-6
d_gene: TRBD1

CDR3aa: CASSLTPENEQFF
CDR3nt: TGTGCCAGCAGCCTAACCCCAGAAAATGAGCAGTTCTTC
j_gene: TRBJ2-1
abundance: few
v_gene: TRBV5-5
d_gene: .

CDR3aa: CASSEAIGTASTYEQYF
CDR3nt: TGTGCCAGCAGTGAAGCAATAGGGACGGCCAGCACTTACGAGCAGTACTTC
j_gene: TRBJ2-7
abundance: .
v_gene: TRBV2
d_gene: .

CDR3aa: CASSRVREGSGNTIYF
CDR3nt: TGTGCCAGCAGCCGAGTAAGGGAAGGGTCTGGAAACACCATATATTTT
j_gene: TRBJ1-3
abundance: once
v_gene: TRBV12-3/TRBV12-4
d_gene: .

CDR3aa: CATSEGQEETQYF
CDR3nt: TGTGCCACCAGCGAGGGACAGGAAGAGACCCAGTACTTC
j_gene: TRBJ2-5
abundance: many
v_gene: TRBV24-1
d_gene: TRBD1

CDR3aa: CSARAMSGSSYNEQFF
CDR3nt: TGCAGTGCTAGGGCCATGTCGGGGAGCTCCTACAATGAGCAGTTCTTC
j_gene: TRBJ2-1
abundance: few
v_gene: TRBV20-1
d_gene: .

CDR3aa: CASSQELAGVAGELFF
CDR3nt: TGTGCCAGCAGCCAAGAGCTAGCGGGTGTTGCCGGGGAGCTGTTTTTT
j_gene: TRBJ2-2
abundance: many
v_gene: TRBV4-2
d_gene: TRBD2

CDR3aa: CASSPDRASEQYF
CDR3nt: TGTGCCAGCAGTCCTGACAGGGCGTCCGAGCAGTACTTC
j_gene: TRBJ2-7
abundance: few
v_gene: TRBV28
d_gene: TRBD1

CDR3aa: CASNPFHPRTGMNEKLFF
CDR3nt: TGTGCCAGCAATCCGTTCCATCCCAGGACAGGGATGAATGAAAAACTGTTTTTT
j_gene: TRBJ1-4
abundance: .
v_gene: TRBV28
d_gene: TRBD1

CDR3aa: CASSMNNEQFF
CDR3nt: TGTGCCAGCAGCATGAACAATGAGCAGTTCTTC
j_gene: TRBJ2-1
abundance: few
v_gene: TRBV11-3
d_gene: .

CDR3aa: CASSHPRTGAYNEQFF
CDR3nt: TGTGCCAGCAGCCACCCCAGGACAGGGGCCTACAATGAGCAGTTCTTC
j_gene: TRBJ2-1
abundance: many
v_gene: TRBV3-1
d_gene: TRBD1

CDR3aa: CASRLAGGNEQFF
CDR3nt: TGTGCCAGCAGACTAGCGGGAGGCAATGAGCAGTTCTTC
j_gene: TRBJ2-1
abundance: many
v_gene: TRBV12-3/TRBV12-4
d_gene: TRBD2